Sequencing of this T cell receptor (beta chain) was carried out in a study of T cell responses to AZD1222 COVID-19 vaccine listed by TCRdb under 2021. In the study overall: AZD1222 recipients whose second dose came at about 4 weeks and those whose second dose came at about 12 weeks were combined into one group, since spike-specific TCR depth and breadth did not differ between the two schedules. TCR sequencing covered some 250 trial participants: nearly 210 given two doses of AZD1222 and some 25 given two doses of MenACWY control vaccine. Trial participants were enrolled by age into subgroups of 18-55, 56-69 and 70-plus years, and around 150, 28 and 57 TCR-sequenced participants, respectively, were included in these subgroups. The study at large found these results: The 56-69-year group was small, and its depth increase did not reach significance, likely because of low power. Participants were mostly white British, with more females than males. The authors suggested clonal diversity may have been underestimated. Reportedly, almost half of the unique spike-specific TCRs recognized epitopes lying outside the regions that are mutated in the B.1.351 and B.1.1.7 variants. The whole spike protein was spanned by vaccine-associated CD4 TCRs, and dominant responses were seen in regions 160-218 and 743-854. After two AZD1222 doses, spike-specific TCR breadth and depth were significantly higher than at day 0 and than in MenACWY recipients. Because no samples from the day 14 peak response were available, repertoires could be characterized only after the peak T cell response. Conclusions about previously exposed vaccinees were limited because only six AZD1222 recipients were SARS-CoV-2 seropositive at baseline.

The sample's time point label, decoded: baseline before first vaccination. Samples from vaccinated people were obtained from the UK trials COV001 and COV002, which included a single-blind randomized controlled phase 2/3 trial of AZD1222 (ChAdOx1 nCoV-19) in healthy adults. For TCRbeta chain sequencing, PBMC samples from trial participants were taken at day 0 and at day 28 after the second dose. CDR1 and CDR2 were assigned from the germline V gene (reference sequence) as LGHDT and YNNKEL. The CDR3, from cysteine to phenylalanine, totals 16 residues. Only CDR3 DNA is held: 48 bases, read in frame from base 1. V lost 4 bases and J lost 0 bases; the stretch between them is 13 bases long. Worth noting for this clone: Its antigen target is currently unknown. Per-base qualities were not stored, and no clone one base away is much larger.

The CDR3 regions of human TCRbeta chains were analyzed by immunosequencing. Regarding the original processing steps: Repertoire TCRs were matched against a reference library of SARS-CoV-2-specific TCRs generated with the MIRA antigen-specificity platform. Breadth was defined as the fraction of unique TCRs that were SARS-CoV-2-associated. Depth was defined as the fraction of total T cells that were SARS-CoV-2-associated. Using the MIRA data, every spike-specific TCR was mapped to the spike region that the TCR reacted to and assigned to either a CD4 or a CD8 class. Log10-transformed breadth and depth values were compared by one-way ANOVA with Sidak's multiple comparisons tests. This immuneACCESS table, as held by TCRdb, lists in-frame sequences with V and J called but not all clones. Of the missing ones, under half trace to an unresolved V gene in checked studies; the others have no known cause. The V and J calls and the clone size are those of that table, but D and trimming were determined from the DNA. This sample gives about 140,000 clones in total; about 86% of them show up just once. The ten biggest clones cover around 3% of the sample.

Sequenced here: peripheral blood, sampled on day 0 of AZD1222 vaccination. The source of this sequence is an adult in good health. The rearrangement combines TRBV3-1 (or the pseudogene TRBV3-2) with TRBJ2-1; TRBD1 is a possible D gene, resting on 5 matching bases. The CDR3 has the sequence CASSPPQGGSYNEQFF. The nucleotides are TGTGCCAGCAGCCCCCCTCAGGGCGGCTCCTACAATGAGCAGTTCTTC.